This entry is about one T cell receptor (beta chain). Time point denoted: neoterminal ileum biopsy at postoperative endoscopy, about 6 months after surgery. Patients were adults with ileal or ileocolonic Crohn's disease needing resection. These data come from a study of T cell repertoires in ileal Crohn's disease. Study at large: At surgery, 35% of patients smoked, with median disease duration around 8 years.

Repertoires were generated with immunoSEQ multiplex PCR, while TCRdb's copy carries only in-frame clones and drops some. The table shows 2,500 to 3,500 clones, with about 88% occurring only once. The germline CDR1 and CDR2 sequences are SNHLY and FYNNEI. This CDR3 has 15 residues. Trimming left V 3 bases short and J 3 bases short, with 14 bases between. The chain carries TRBV2 and TRBJ1-1; D is unclear. The receptor's source is an adult with Crohn's disease. Sample: ileal tissue. DNA for the CDR3: TGTGCCAGCAGTGATGGCGGCAGGACGGACACTGAAGCTTTCTTT. This sequence encodes CASSDGGRTDTEAFF. Full variable domain (missing parts from reference TRBV2 and TRBJ1-1): EPEVTQTPSHQVTQMGQEVILRCVPISNHLYFYWYRQILGQKVEFLVSFYNNEISEKSEIFDDQFSVERPDGSNFTLKIRSTKLEDSAMYFCASSDGGRTDTEAFFGQGTRLTVV.